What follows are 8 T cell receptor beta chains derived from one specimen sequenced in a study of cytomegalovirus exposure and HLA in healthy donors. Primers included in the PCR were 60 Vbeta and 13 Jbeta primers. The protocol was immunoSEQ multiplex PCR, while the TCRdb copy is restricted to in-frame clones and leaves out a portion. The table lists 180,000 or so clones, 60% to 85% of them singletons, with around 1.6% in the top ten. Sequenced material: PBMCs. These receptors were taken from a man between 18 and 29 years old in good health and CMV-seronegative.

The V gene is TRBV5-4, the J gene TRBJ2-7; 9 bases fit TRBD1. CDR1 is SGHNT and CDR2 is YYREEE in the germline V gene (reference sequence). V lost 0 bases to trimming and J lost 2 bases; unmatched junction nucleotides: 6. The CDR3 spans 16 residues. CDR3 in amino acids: CASSLGPGQGTYEQYF. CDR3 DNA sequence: TGTGCCAGCAGCTTGGGGCCGGGACAGGGAACCTACGAGCAGTACTTC.

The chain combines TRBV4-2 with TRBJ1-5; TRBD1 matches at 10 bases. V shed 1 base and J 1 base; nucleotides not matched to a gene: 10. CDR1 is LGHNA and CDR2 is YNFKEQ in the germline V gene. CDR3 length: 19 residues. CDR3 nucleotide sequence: TGTGCCAGCAGCCAAGCAGACAGGGGGCGGGTAGGCAGCAATCAGCCCCAGCATTTT. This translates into CASSQADRGRVGSNQPQHF.

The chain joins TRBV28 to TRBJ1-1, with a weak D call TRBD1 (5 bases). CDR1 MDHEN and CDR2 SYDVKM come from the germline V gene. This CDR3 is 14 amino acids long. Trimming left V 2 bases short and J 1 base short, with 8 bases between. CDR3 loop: CASSLRQGNTEAFF. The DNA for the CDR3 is TGTGCCAGCAGTTTAAGGCAGGGGAACACTGAAGCTTTCTTT. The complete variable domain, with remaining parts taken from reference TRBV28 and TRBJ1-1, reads DVKVTQSSRYLVKRTGEKVFLECVQDMDHENMFWYRQDPGLGLRLIYFSYDVKMKEKGDIPEGYSVSREKKERFSLILESASTNQTSMYLCASSLRQGNTEAFFGQGTRLTVV.

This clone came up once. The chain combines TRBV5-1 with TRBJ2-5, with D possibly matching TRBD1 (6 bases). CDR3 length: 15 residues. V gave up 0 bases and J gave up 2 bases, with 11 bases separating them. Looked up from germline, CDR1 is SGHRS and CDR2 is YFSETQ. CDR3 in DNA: TGCGCCAGCAGCTTGGGTGGGGGCTGGCAAGAGACCCAGTACTTC. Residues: CASSLGGGWQETQYF.

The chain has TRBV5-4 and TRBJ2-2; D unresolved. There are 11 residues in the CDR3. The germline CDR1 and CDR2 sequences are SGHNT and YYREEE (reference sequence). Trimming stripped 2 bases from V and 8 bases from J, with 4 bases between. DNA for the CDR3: TGTGCCAGCAGCTTTCAGGGGGAGCTGTTTTTT. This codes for CASSFQGELFF.

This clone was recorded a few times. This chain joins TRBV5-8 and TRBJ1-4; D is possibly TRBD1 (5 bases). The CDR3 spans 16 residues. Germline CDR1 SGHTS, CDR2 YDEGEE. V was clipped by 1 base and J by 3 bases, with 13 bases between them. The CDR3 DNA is TGTGCCAGCAGCTTGAATCGGGTCAGGGCTAATGAAAAACTGTTTTTT. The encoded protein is CASSLNRVRANEKLFF.

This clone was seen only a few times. The CDR3 region has the DNA TGCGCCAGCAGCCAAGCCGACAGGGTAAGGGACACTGAAGCTTTCTTT. This translates into CASSQADRVRDTEAFF. The chain employs TRBV4-1 and TRBJ1-1; 7 bases are a match to TRBD1. After removal of 1 base from V and 3 bases from J, the junction contained 8 bases not matched to a gene. The V gene's germline CDR1 is MGHRA and CDR2 YSYEKL. The CDR3 sequence is 16 residues long.

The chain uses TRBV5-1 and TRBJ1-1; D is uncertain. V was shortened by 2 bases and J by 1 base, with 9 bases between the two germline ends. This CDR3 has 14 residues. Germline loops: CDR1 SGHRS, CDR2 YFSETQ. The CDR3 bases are TGCGCCAGCAGCTTCCTGACACCGAACACTGAAGCTTTCTTT. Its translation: CASSFLTPNTEAFF.